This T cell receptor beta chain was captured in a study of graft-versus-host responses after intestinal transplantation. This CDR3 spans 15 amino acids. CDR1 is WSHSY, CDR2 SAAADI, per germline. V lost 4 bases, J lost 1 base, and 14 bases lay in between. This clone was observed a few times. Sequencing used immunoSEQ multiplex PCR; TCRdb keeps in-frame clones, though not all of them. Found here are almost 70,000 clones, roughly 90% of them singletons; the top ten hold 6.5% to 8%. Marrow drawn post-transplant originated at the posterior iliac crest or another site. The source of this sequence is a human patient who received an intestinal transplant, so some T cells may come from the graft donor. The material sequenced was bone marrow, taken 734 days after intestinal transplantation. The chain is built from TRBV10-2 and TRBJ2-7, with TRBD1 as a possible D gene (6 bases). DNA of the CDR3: TGCGCCAGCAGTGTAGACAGGTGGGGTTCCTACGAGCAGTACTTC. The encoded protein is CASSVDRWGSYEQYF.